The rows below give T cell receptor beta chains drawn from one sample of a study of blood T cells in healthy people across ages. One entry per CDR3 protein results from TCRdb running MiXCR on the 5' RACE reads. The sample includes more than 900,000 distinct CDR3 sequences, under 30% of them seen just once. This sample also belongs to another study, concerning T cells of mothers and their children.

The sequencing input was blood. These receptors came from a girl aged 2 to 10 in good health. Both conserved end residues are part of each CDR3. The D gene is left open where the match is weak.

D: NA
V: TRBV12-3/TRBV12-4
CDR3: CASSLNRRETQYF

D: NA
V: TRBV11-3
CDR3: CASSFTATSYKNIQYF

D: NA
V: TRBV29-1
CDR3: CSVGHATNEKLFF

D: TRBD2
V: TRBV7-2
CDR3: CASSLVGGVHEQYF

D: NA
V: TRBV11-2
CDR3: CASSLSPGLDTDTQYF

D: TRBD2
V: TRBV12-3/TRBV12-4
CDR3: CASSLGLAVNNEQFF

D: NA
V: TRBV20-1
CDR3: CSSRDTSRTKNIQYF

D: NA
V: TRBV25-1
CDR3: CASSSLMVAEQFF

D: NA
V: TRBV28
CDR3: CASSPLEAEAFF

D: NA
V: TRBV28
CDR3: CATYQAPEAFF

D: TRBD1
V: TRBV24-1
CDR3: CATSDLGTGGETQYF

D: TRBD2
V: TRBV7-3
CDR3: CASSLTSGLYNEQFF

D: NA
V: TRBV7-8
CDR3: CASSLVISRKGQYF

D: NA
V: TRBV13
CDR3: CASSLGEGPETQYF

D: NA
V: TRBV21-1
CDR3: CASSKKGGTTGSF

D: NA
V: TRBV4-1
CDR3: CASSLSGGNGAAPDTQYF

D: TRBD2
V: TRBV5-5
CDR3: CASSHSGDPNEQFF

D: NA
V: TRBV29-1
CDR3: CSTPAGTHQETQYF

D: TRBD2
V: TRBV29-1
CDR3: CSVEWAGDLANTGELFF

D: TRBD2
V: TRBV18
CDR3: CASSPPGLAPNTGELLF

D: NA
V: TRBV12-5
CDR3: CASGPTDLF

D: TRBD2
V: TRBV5-1
CDR3: CASRTSGGTTYEQYF

D: NA
V: TRBV20-1
CDR3: CSAEAATYQETQYF

D: NA
V: TRBV5-4
CDR3: CASSFWAGEQFF

D: TRBD2
V: TRBV5-6
CDR3: CASSLEASGPSGVDTQYF

D: NA
V: TRBV6-5
CDR3: CASSYSRLAISETQYF

D: TRBD2
V: TRBV20-1
CDR3: CSAPAASGRADTQYF

D: TRBD1
V: TRBV3-1
CDR3: CASSRQGPPEETQYF

D: TRBD2
V: TRBV4-2
CDR3: CASSQSDSGIRFF

D: NA
V: TRBV6-5
CDR3: CASSYSGRPNTEAFF

D: NA
V: TRBV7-8
CDR3: CASSFRVWGPETQCF

D: TRBD1
V: TRBV9
CDR3: CASSATGGGSTEAFF

D: NA
V: TRBV9
CDR3: CASSVAAGAHYEQYF

D: NA
V: TRBV13
CDR3: CASSFGRGRQPQHF

D: TRBD1
V: TRBV29-1
CDR3: CSVGIFFGPGQRTDTQYF

D: NA
V: TRBV11-2
CDR3: CASSLRDGRNTEAFF

D: NA
V: TRBV6-6
CDR3: CASRRDTYSGNTIYF

D: NA
V: TRBV27
CDR3: CASSLYGVTGTNGYTF

D: TRBD2
V: TRBV20-1
CDR3: CSASDAGGAKNIQYF

D: TRBD2
V: TRBV20-1
CDR3: CSAERLAGDPYEQYF

D: TRBD1
V: TRBV20-1
CDR3: CSAPTGIAYEQYF

D: TRBD1
V: TRBV4-1
CDR3: CASSQETGGMTVYYGYTF

D: NA
V: TRBV29-1
CDR3: CSVAPVLGRETRGYTF

D: NA
V: TRBV7-2
CDR3: CASSLGTAVLTF

D: TRBD2
V: TRBV10-3
CDR3: CAISDQASGSYNEQFF

D: TRBD2
V: TRBV12-3/TRBV12-4
CDR3: CASSFGLAGGQDTQYF

D: NA
V: TRBV29-1
CDR3: CSVSQGGVEVGELFF

D: TRBD1
V: TRBV29-1
CDR3: CSVLGQGVKYEQYF

D: TRBD1
V: TRBV28
CDR3: CASSETGTNTEAFF

D: NA
V: TRBV4-1
CDR3: CASSQVGGTETQYF

D: NA
V: TRBV12-3/TRBV12-4
CDR3: CASTSTRFSYNEQFF

D: NA
V: TRBV7-9
CDR3: CASSPRGERHEQYF

D: NA
V: TRBV28
CDR3: CASSIRGGELFF